This TCR beta chain was found in a study of T cells after yellow fever vaccination. Overall study findings and caveats: The booster saw the reappearance of most primary-vaccination clones (more than 95% CD4, about 90% CD8).

The germline V and J ends were trimmed by 4 bases and 3 bases, with 19 bases remaining between them. The germline V gene encodes CDR1 GTSNPN and CDR2 SVGIG (reference sequence). The CDR3 loop spans 16 amino acids. This clonotype was observed a few times. Its specificity is not known. TCRdb called the 5' RACE reads again in MiXCR, with one record for every CDR3 protein. The sample consists of over 70,000 distinct CDR3 sequences, around 7% of them appearing once. Sequences were derived from CD8+ T cells sorted from PBMCs, sampled on the day of the yellow fever booster vaccination. This TCR was sampled from a man aged 30-40 years who received the YFV17D yellow fever vaccine. The J gene is TRBJ2-1, the V gene TRBV30, with TRBD2 as a possible D gene (5 bases). This chain's CDR3 is CAWIGLAGDRYNEQFF. The CDR3 bases are TGTGCCTGGATAGGGCTAGCTGGCGACCGCTACAATGAGCAGTTCTTC.